This record concerns one TCR beta chain sequence. The antigen remains undetermined. The sample comes from a study of blood T cell dynamics during melanoma immunotherapy. V was trimmed by 1 base and J by 7 bases, leaving 11 bases between them. CDR3 size: 14 residues. Germline V gene sequence: CDR1 MNHNS, CDR2 SASEGT. The time point was: week 3, after first cycle of checkpoint inhibitor. Disease control meant complete response, partial response or stable disease at 12 weeks. No patient had earlier systemic cancer treatment, concurrent immunosuppressants, or another active cancer. Points from the study as a whole: PBMC repertoires of eventual disease-control patients split at W3 into clonality or diversity gains.

Each bulk PBMC sample had around 360 ng DNA loaded. Generated by immunoSEQ multiplex PCR, the TCRdb table keeps only in-frame clones and is missing some. Among roughly 29,000 clones, approximately 88% were seen once, and the ten largest hold under 13%. V gene TRBV6-1 combines with J gene TRBJ1-5; D is unclear. The starting material was blood, obtained from a patient treated with checkpoint blockade. The receptor was derived from a human donor with melanoma. The chain's CDR3 is CASSEGTGMQPQHF. CDR3 nucleotides: TGTGCCAGCAGTGAAGGTACGGGCATGCAGCCCCAGCATTTT.